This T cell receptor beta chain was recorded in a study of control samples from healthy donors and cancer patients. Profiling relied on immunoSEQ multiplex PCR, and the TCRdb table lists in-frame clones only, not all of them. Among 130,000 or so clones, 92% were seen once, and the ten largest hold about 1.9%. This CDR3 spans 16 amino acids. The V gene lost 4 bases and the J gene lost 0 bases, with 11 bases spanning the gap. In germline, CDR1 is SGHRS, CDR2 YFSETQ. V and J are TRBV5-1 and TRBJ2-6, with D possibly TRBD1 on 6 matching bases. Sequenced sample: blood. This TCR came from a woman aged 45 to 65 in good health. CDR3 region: CASSLQGHSGANVLTF. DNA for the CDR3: TGCGCCAGCAGCCTGCAGGGGCACTCTGGGGCCAACGTCCTGACTTTC.